The present T cell receptor (beta chain) was sequenced within a study of T cell changes during pregnancy in multiple sclerosis. Profiled with immunoSEQ multiplex PCR; TCRdb holds only in-frame clones, not every one. The sample carries approximately 60,000 clones, about 91% recorded once. Germline CDR1 and CDR2: PRHDT and FYEKMQ (reference sequence). The length of the CDR3 is 17 residues. V trimming: 5 bases; J trimming: 2 bases; junction bases outside the gene matches: 11. V and J are TRBV13 and TRBJ2-3, with 9 bases identical to TRBD2. The sample consisted of peripheral blood, taken before pregnancy. This TCR was recovered from a female donor with multiple sclerosis, enrolled in a pregnancy study. The CDR3 spells CASSPLGAGGHTDTQYF. Written as DNA, the CDR3 is TGTGCCAGCAGCCCGTTGGGGGCGGGGGGGCACACAGATACGCAGTATTTT.